Listed here are 32 T cell receptor beta chains from one sample, sequenced in a study of T cells in Graves' hyperthyroidism and ophthalmopathy. The TCR beta CDR3 regions underwent amplification using RNA transcripts as the source. Primed by the HTBI set, a first-round RT-PCR was run on the TCR CDR3. One entry per CDR3 protein results from TCRdb running MiXCR on the multiplex PCR reads. This sample has around 700,000 distinct CDR3 sequences, with about a third found just once. Source material: blood. The receptors derive from a woman aged 40 to 50 with Graves' hyperthyroidism.

The rearrangement uses TRBV7-9 and TRBJ2-3; no clear D. Germline values: CDR1 SEHNR, CDR2 FQNEAQ (reference sequence). The CDR3 runs 13 residues. Between the trimmed V and J ends, which lost 3 bases and 0 bases, there was a span of 4 bases. The CDR3 region is CASSFYSTDTQYF. The CDR3 DNA reads TGTGCCAGCAGCTTCTACAGCACAGATACGCAGTATTTT. Based on the CDR3 plus reference TRBV7-9 and TRBJ2-3, the full variable domain is DTGVSQNPRHKITKRGQNVTFRCDPISEHNRLYWYRQTLGQGPEFLTYFQNEAQLEKSRLLSDRFSAERPKGSFSTLEIQRTEQGDSAMYLCASSFYSTDTQYFGPGTRLTVL.

In the case of this clonotype: Lacking the conserved final phenylalanine or tryptophan, this CDR3 likely reflects a read error. It is unclear where the CDR3 begins or ends on the DNA, so no DNA is shown, and the CDR3 is as TCRdb lists it. The CDR3 reads CASSYATKR. The genes are TRBV6-5 and TRBJ2-7. The CDR3 length is 9 residues, termini included. CDR1 MNHEY and CDR2 SVGAGI come from the germline V gene.

The rearrangement uses TRBV20-1 and TRBJ2-5; 9 bases are a match to TRBD2. J lost 3 bases, V lost 6 bases, and 11 bases had no gene match. The CDR3 covers 15 residues. CDR1 and CDR2 (germline): DFQATT, SNEGSKA (reference sequence). The CDR3: CSALMGLAGKETQYF. The CDR3 coding sequence is TGCAGTGCCCTGATGGGGCTAGCGGGGAAAGAGACCCAGTACTTC.

This clonotype occurred a few times. The chain combines TRBV2 with TRBJ1-1, with D uncertain. The germline CDR1 and CDR2 sequences are SNHLY and FYNNEI. V dropped 5 bases and J dropped 0 bases, with 19 bases sitting between them. The CDR3 contains 17 residues. In DNA, the CDR3 is TGTGCCAGCAGTTCCGTGAACAGCTACTACATGAACACTGAAGCTTTCTTT. Protein: CASSSVNSYYMNTEAFF.

Many counts were recorded for this clonotype. This chain's CDR3 is CASSPARGLETSPLHF. In DNA, the CDR3 is TGTGCCAGCAGCCCCGCACGGGGTCTTGAAACTTCACCCCTCCACTTT. The genes are TRBV7-9 and TRBJ1-6; D uncertain. Trimming pared 5 bases from V and 9 bases from J, leaving 20 bases between. CDR1 is SEHNR, CDR2 FQNEAQ, per germline (reference sequence). There are 16 residues in the CDR3.

This chain connects TRBV7-9 to TRBJ1-1; 9 bases match TRBD1. The CDR3 totals 17 residues. Germline loops: CDR1 SEHNR, CDR2 FQNEAQ (reference sequence). The ends lost 6 bases at V and 2 bases at J; junction bases unmatched: 13. The CDR3 loop reads CASSGFSPGQGNTEAFF. The CDR3 DNA follows: TGTGCCAGCAGTGGCTTCTCACCGGGACAGGGAAACACTGAAGCTTTCTTT.

The chain uses TRBV29-1 and TRBJ2-7; TRBD2 agrees at 7 bases. J lost 3 bases, V lost 7 bases, and 9 bases had no gene match. Germline V gives CDR1 SQVTM, CDR2 ANQGSEA. The CDR3 loop spans 13 amino acids. The CDR3 spells CSASSGTFYEQYF. The CDR3 region has the DNA TGCAGCGCCTCTAGCGGAACCTTCTACGAGCAGTACTTC.

Many counts were recorded for this clonotype. The V gene is TRBV19, the J gene TRBJ1-3; 7 positions agree with TRBD1. V lost 3 bases, J lost 5 bases, and 10 bases stayed unmatched. Germline V gene sequence: CDR1 LNHDA, CDR2 SQIVND (reference sequence). This CDR3 has 16 amino acids. CDR3 amino acids: CASSISDRPERNTIYF. The CDR3 coding sequence is TGTGCCAGTAGTATCTCGGACAGGCCAGAGAGAAACACCATATATTTT.

This clonotype was recorded a few times. The chain carries TRBV4-2 and TRBJ2-7; TRBD2 matches at 11 bases. V trimming: 4 bases; J trimming: 2 bases; junction bases outside the gene matches: 13. The germline V gene has CDR1 LGHNA and CDR2 YNFKEQ. CDR3 size: 18 residues. CDR3 DNA: TGTGCCAGCAGCCTCGAGGGACTAGCGGAGGTTTCCCCCTACGAGCAGTACTTC. As protein: CASSLEGLAEVSPYEQYF.

The table lists this clonotype with many counts. The V and J genes are TRBV10-3 and TRBJ1-1; 9 nucleotides align to TRBD1. The trim removed 5 bases at V and 3 bases at J, leaving 7 bases unmatched. This CDR3 has 15 amino acids. Germline V gives CDR1 ENHRY, CDR2 SYGVKD. CDR3 protein: CAISLQGAPDTEAFF. CDR3 DNA: TGTGCCATCAGTCTACAGGGGGCTCCGGACACTGAAGCTTTCTTT.

To note about this clonotype: This may be a read error, as it is one base from a much larger clone. The V gene is TRBV19, the J gene TRBJ2-7, with 9 nucleotides matching TRBD1. V dropped 7 bases and J dropped 3; count of bases not matched to a gene: 10. The CDR3 spans 15 residues. The germline V gene has CDR1 LNHDA and CDR2 SQIVND (reference sequence). The CDR3, as DNA: TGTGCCAGTAACCTGAGGGGGGGACAGGGCTACGAGCAGTACTTC. Protein: CASNLRGGQGYEQYF.

The chain joins TRBV29-1 to TRBJ2-3, with a possible D match to TRBD2 (6 bases). The CDR3 consists of 11 residues. Germline V gene lookup returns CDR1 SQVTM and CDR2 ANQGSEA. Between the trimmed V and J ends, which lost 7 bases and 11 bases, there was a span of 16 bases. The CDR3 DNA sequence: TGCAGCGCTTCCGCCGCCGGGGGGCAGTATTTT. Protein sequence: CSASAAGGQYF.

This clonotype was seen at least ten times. The V gene is TRBV7-8, the J gene TRBJ1-1; a weak D match, TRBD1 (5 bases). From germline, CDR1 is SGHVS and CDR2 FQNEAQ. V lost 5 bases to trimming and J lost 4 bases, with 11 bases between them. This CDR3 comprises 13 residues. Here the CDR3 reads CASSMDISTEAFF. The CDR3 nucleotides read TGTGCCAGCAGCATGGACATTTCCACTGAAGCTTTCTTT. The full variable domain, in which reference TRBV7-8 and TRBJ1-1 provide the parts outside the CDR3, is GAGVSQSPRYKVAKRGQDVALRCDPISGHVSLFWYQQALGQGPEFLTYFQNEAQLDKSGLPSDRFFAERPEGSVSTLKIQRTQQEDSAVYLCASSMDISTEAFFGQGTRLTVV.

This clonotype was counted at least ten times. The chain carries TRBV12-3 or TRBV12-4 and TRBJ1-2; possibly TRBD1 for D (6 bases). V was shortened by 4 bases and J by 4 bases, with 13 bases between the two germline ends. CDR3 length: 14 residues. CDR3 in amino acids: CASSSPGHIYGYTF. The CDR3 coding sequence is TGTGCCAGCAGTTCCCCGGGACACATCTATGGCTACACCTTC.

This sequence joins TRBV5-5 and TRBJ1-5, with a possible D match to TRBD1 (5 bases). Germline loops: CDR1 SGHKS, CDR2 YYEKEE (reference sequence). This CDR3 is built from 15 residues. V lost 4 bases to trimming and J lost 3 bases, with 14 bases between them. CDR3 DNA: TGTGCCAGCAGCGAACGACAGAATATCAATCAGCCCCAGCATTTT. This translates into CASSERQNINQPQHF.

About this clonotype: A much more abundant neighbour one base away suggests this may be a read error. Because it lacks the conserved phenylalanine or tryptophan at the end, this CDR3 is likely a read error. V is TRBV7-3 and J is TRBJ1-1; D gene ambiguous. The V end lost 2 bases, the J end lost 3 bases, and 7 bases lay between the germline ends. Germline CDR1 reads SGHTA; CDR2 reads FQGTGA. The length of the CDR3 is 13 residues. The CDR3: CASSLQDYTEAFL. The CDR3 DNA is TGTGCCAGCAGCTTACAGGATTACACTGAAGCTTTCCTT.

The rearrangement joins TRBV2 to TRBJ2-4, with a possible D match to TRBD1 (6 bases). V was trimmed by 3 bases and J by 1 base, leaving 13 bases between them. CDR3 length equals 16 residues. Germline V lookup: CDR1 SNHLY, CDR2 FYNNEI. This chain's CDR3 is CASSENRAVAKNIQYF. In nucleotides, the CDR3 is TGTGCCAGCAGTGAGAACAGGGCGGTGGCCAAAAACATTCAGTACTTC.

The J gene is TRBJ2-7, the V gene TRBV11-2; maybe TRBD1 (6 bases). CDR1 and CDR2 (germline): SGHAT, FQNNGV. V gave up 4 bases and J gave up 1 base, with 14 bases separating them. The CDR3 sequence is 15 residues long. CDR3 sequence: CASSSLQGPSYEQYF. DNA for the CDR3: TGTGCCAGCAGCTCTTTACAGGGCCCTTCCTACGAGCAGTACTTC.

The chain employs TRBV6-5 and TRBJ1-1, with 7 nucleotides matching TRBD1. The CDR3 sequence is 15 residues long. With V trimmed by 7 bases and J by 1 base, 9 bases remained unmatched. Germline-derived CDR1 and CDR2 are MNHEY and SVGAGI. The CDR3 sequence is CASNTPGQKNTEAFF. CDR3 DNA sequence: TGTGCCAGCAACACTCCGGGACAGAAGAACACTGAAGCTTTCTTT.

This clonotype has at least ten counts. V and J are TRBV10-3 and TRBJ1-5; D is unclear. This CDR3 has 16 amino acids. Germline lookup yields CDR1 ENHRY and CDR2 SYGVKD. Between the trimmed V and J ends, which lost 2 bases and 0 bases, there was a span of 11 bases. The CDR3 DNA follows: TGTGCCATCAGTGAGGCGGGCCTGGGTAGCAATCAGCCCCAGCATTTT. The encoded protein is CAISEAGLGSNQPQHF.

The chain joins TRBV29-1 to TRBJ1-3; D unresolved. The CDR3 sequence is 15 residues long. With 7 bases removed from V and 4 bases from J, the gap between germline ends came to 20 bases. Germline CDR1 reads SQVTM; CDR2 reads ANQGSEA. The CDR3 loop reads CSASTLSNPGNTIYF. In DNA form, the CDR3 reads TGCAGCGCTAGTACACTGTCTAACCCCGGAAACACCATATATTTT.

In its sample, this clonotype was seen many times. CDR3 region: CASSPGQGVVGYTF. The CDR3 nucleotides read TGTGCCAGCAGTCCGGGACAGGGTGTTGTTGGCTACACCTTC. The chain uses TRBV12-3 or TRBV12-4 and TRBJ1-2; 9 nucleotides align to TRBD1. CDR3 length equals 14 residues. V lost 5 bases and J lost 7; bases outside the gene matches: 8.

CDR3 sequence: CAIRGRGGYGYTF. As DNA, the CDR3 is TGTGCCATCAGAGGGAGGGGTGGCTATGGCTACACCTTC. This chain joins TRBV6-6 and TRBJ1-2; possibly TRBD1 for D (5 bases). The length of the CDR3 is 13 residues. Germline CDR1 MNHNY, CDR2 SVGAGI (reference sequence). V was trimmed by 10 bases and J by 4 bases, leaving 16 bases between them.

This clonotype turned up a few times. This rearrangement joins TRBV6-1 to TRBJ1-1; weak D call: TRBD1 (5 bases). Germline CDR1 and CDR2: MNHNS and SASEGT. Trimming removed 5 bases from V and 5 bases from J, with 18 bases in between. This CDR3 contains 15 residues. The CDR3 loop reads CASSIRTLPRTEAFF. As DNA, the CDR3 is TGTGCCAGCAGTATCCGGACACTCCCCAGGACTGAAGCTTTCTTT.

This clonotype showed up many times. The chain couples TRBV9 to TRBJ2-7, with TRBD1 matching 9 bases. In germline, CDR1 is SGDLS, CDR2 YYNGEE. V trimming: 3 bases; J trimming: 3 bases; junction bases outside the gene matches: 7. The CDR3 sequence is 15 residues long. DNA for the CDR3: TGTGCCAGCAGCGACTCCGGGACAGGGTTCTACGAGCAGTACTTC. Amino acid sequence: CASSDSGTGFYEQYF.

This clonotype has at least ten counts. This sequence joins TRBV4-1 and TRBJ1-1, with D unresolved. The V end lost 0 bases, the J end lost 3 bases, and 5 bases lay between the germline ends. The germline V gene has CDR1 MGHRA and CDR2 YSYEKL. The CDR3 runs to 13 residues. CDR3 residues: CASSQDHDTEAFF. DNA for the CDR3: TGCGCCAGCAGCCAAGATCACGACACTGAAGCTTTCTTT.

This clonotype was picked up a small number of times. The CDR3 is CASSLLGGGDTEAFF. The DNA of the CDR3 is TGTGCCAGCAGTTTACTAGGCGGAGGGGACACTGAAGCTTTCTTT. V gene TRBV12-3 or TRBV12-4 combines with J gene TRBJ1-1; D is possibly TRBD1 (5 bases). The CDR3 runs 15 residues. The V gene lost 2 bases and the J gene lost 3 bases, with 13 bases spanning the gap.

The chain has TRBV20-1 and TRBJ1-6; 10 nucleotides align to TRBD1. Germline CDR1 DFQATT, CDR2 SNEGSKA (reference sequence). J lost 5 bases, V lost 2 bases, and 9 bases had no gene match. The CDR3 covers 17 residues. Here the CDR3 reads CSARTARGTGDNSPLHF. The DNA of the CDR3 is TGCAGTGCTAGAACCGCTCGAGGGACAGGGGATAATTCACCCCTCCACTTT.

This clonotype showed up just a few times. The chain is built from TRBV20-1 and TRBJ1-1, with D hard to call. This CDR3 spans 13 amino acids. V shed 3 bases and J shed 1 base, with 9 bases lying between them. Germline CDR1 is DFQATT and CDR2 is SNEGSKA (reference sequence). CDR3: CSASSWENTEAFF. The CDR3 region has the DNA TGCAGTGCTAGTTCATGGGAGAACACTGAAGCTTTCTTT.

The V and J genes are TRBV6-5 and TRBJ1-3; the D is unclear. V lost 0 bases and J 4 bases, leaving 7 bases between the germline ends. CDR1 is MNHEY, CDR2 SVGAGI, per germline. This CDR3 region has 14 residues. As DNA, the CDR3 is TGTGCCAGCAGTTACTCTAGCATAGGAAACACCATATATTTT. Its translation: CASSYSSIGNTIYF.

The chain recombines TRBV6-2 or TRBV6-3 with TRBJ1-1; perhaps TRBD1 as D (6 bases). Trimming left V 5 bases short and J 9 bases short, with 16 bases between. The CDR3 is made up of 13 amino acids. Germline V CDR1 and CDR2: MNHEY, SVGEGT. The CDR3 reads CASSLQGRGKAFF. The CDR3 DNA reads TGTGCCAGCAGTCTCCAGGGGCGGGGGAAAGCTTTCTTT.

The sample holds a few counts of this clonotype. At one boundary the junction diverges from the germline segment, which might be a read error. V gene TRBV6-5 combines with J gene TRBJ2-5; TRBD1 aligns across 9 bases. The CDR3 loop spans 13 amino acids. Germline assignment: CDR1 MNHEY and CDR2 SVGAGI. The CDR3 DNA reads TGTACCAGCAGTCTGGACAGGGGAGAGACCCAGTACTTC. Its protein is CTSSLDRGETQYF.